This passage covers 17 T cell receptor beta chains from one sample sequenced in a study of T cells in Graves' hyperthyroidism and ophthalmopathy. RNA transcripts gave rise to amplified TCR beta CDR3 regions. First-round RT-PCR of the TCR CDR3 relied on the HTBI primer set. One entry per CDR3 protein, called by TCRdb with MiXCR from the multiplex PCR reads. Of some 560,000 distinct CDR3 sequences listed, 15% to 18% were seen once; the top ten hold around 7.8%. Material: blood. These receptors all come from a woman aged 25 to 39 with Graves' hyperthyroidism.

This sequence joins TRBV7-2 and TRBJ1-6, with TRBD1 matching over 7 bases. CDR1 SGHTA and CDR2 FQGNSA come from the germline V gene. This CDR3 contains 15 residues. The J segment lost 6 bases and the V segment lost 6 bases, leaving 8 bases of the junction unmatched. CDR3 residues: CASSPIRGSNSPLHF. CDR3 nucleotides: TGTGCCAGCAGTCCTATCAGGGGGTCTAATTCACCCCTCCACTTT.

This clonotype was found many times. The rearrangement joins TRBV18 to TRBJ2-1; 9 bases align to TRBD2. The CDR3 spans 15 residues. Per the germline V gene, CDR1 is KGHSH and CDR2 is LQKENI. V was pared by 5 bases and J by 5 bases, with 7 bases of the junction left unmatched. Written as DNA, the CDR3 is TGTGCCAGCTCAGCACTAGCGGGTCGCCACAATGAGCAGTTCTTC. It is translated as CASSALAGRHNEQFF.

This clonotype was observed a few times. The chain uses TRBV7-2 and TRBJ1-2; D is unclear. Germline-derived CDR1 and CDR2 are SGHTA and FQGNSA. This CDR3 is 14 amino acids long. V lost 2 bases, J lost 6 bases, and 13 bases lay in between. DNA of the CDR3: TGTGCCAGCAGCTTATTTTCGAGGGCGAATGGCTACACCTTC. Translation gives CASSLFSRANGYTF.

The rearrangement joins TRBV5-4 to TRBJ2-1; 13 bases fit TRBD2. CDR3 length equals 15 residues. Germline-derived CDR1 and CDR2 are SGHNT and YYREEE (reference sequence). The J segment lost 8 bases and the V segment lost 4 bases, leaving 6 bases of the junction unmatched. The CDR3 sequence is CASSMGLAGIDEQFF. The CDR3 DNA reads TGTGCCAGCAGCATGGGACTAGCGGGAATAGATGAGCAGTTCTTC.

This clonotype was counted at least ten times. This rearrangement joins TRBV20-1 to TRBJ2-7; 9 nucleotides line up with TRBD2. CDR3 length equals 14 residues. The germline CDR1 and CDR2 sequences are DFQATT and SNEGSKA (reference sequence). The V segment lost 4 bases and the J segment 2 bases; nucleotides outside the gene matches: 6. Here the CDR3 DNA reads TGCAGTGCTATCGCGGGAGGGAAGACCTACGAGCAGTACTTC. Its protein product is CSAIAGGKTYEQYF.

This clonotype occurred a few times. The V and J genes are TRBV7-2 and TRBJ2-4; 7 bases agree with TRBD1. J was trimmed by 4 bases and V by 4 bases; bases with no gene match: 1. Germline lookup yields CDR1 SGHTA and CDR2 FQGNSA. The CDR3 extends over 13 amino acids. The CDR3 loop reads CASSSGGKNIQYF. DNA of the CDR3: TGTGCCAGCAGCTCAGGGGGAAAAAACATTCAGTACTTC. The full variable domain, in which reference TRBV7-2 and TRBJ2-4 provide the parts outside the CDR3, is GAGVSQSPSNKVTEKGKDVELRCDPISGHTALYWYRQSLGQGLEFLIYFQGNSAPDKSGLPSDRFSAERTGGSVSTLTIQRTQQEDSAVYLCASSSGGKNIQYFGAGTRLSVL.

In its sample, this clonotype was seen many times. The CDR3 here is CASSGTSASYEQYF. The CDR3, as DNA: TGTGCCAGCAGCGGGACTAGCGCCTCGTACGAGCAGTACTTC. The chain couples TRBV27 to TRBJ2-7; the match to TRBD2 covers 10 bases. J gave up 4 bases and V 6 bases, and 6 bases lay outside the gene matches. The CDR3 covers 14 residues. The germline V gene encodes CDR1 MNHEY and CDR2 SMNVEV (reference sequence).

This clonotype was detected ten times or more. The chain links TRBV20-1 to TRBJ2-7; D is perhaps TRBD1 (6 bases). The CDR3 runs to 12 residues. V was trimmed by 2 bases and J by 5 bases, leaving 10 bases between them. Germline loops: CDR1 DFQATT, CDR2 SNEGSKA (reference sequence). This CDR3 is CSARPQGHEQYF. The CDR3, as DNA: TGCAGTGCTAGACCACAGGGCCACGAGCAGTACTTC.

This clonotype was detected ten times or more. This sequence joins TRBV5-1 and TRBJ2-4; D is possibly TRBD2 (5 bases). CDR1 SGHRS and CDR2 YFSETQ come from the germline V gene. CDR3 length: 16 amino acids. Trimming took off 2 bases at V and 9 bases at J, with 21 bases between the two ends. CDR3 sequence reads: CASSFSVPEGKRIQYF. The CDR3 coding sequence is TGCGCCAGCAGCTTTTCGGTCCCCGAGGGAAAACGCATTCAGTACTTC.

This clonotype appeared a few times. The chain has TRBV27 and TRBJ2-3; 9 bases align to TRBD1. The ends lost 3 bases at V and 3 bases at J; junction bases unmatched: 16. The CDR3 contains 19 residues. CDR1 MNHEY and CDR2 SMNVEV come from the germline V gene (reference sequence). The CDR3 loop is CASSFRGQGRFSTTDTQYF. The CDR3 nucleotides are TGTGCCAGCAGTTTTCGGGGACAGGGTAGATTTAGCACGACAGATACGCAGTATTTT.

The chain is built from TRBV19 and TRBJ2-6; no clear D. CDR1 is LNHDA and CDR2 is SQIVND in the germline V gene (reference sequence). The CDR3 sequence is 11 residues long. V was clipped by 7 bases and J by 2 bases, with 0 bases between them. CDR3 nucleotide sequence: TGTGCCAGTACTGGGGCCAACGTCCTGACTTTC. It is translated as CASTGANVLTF.

This clonotype was recorded at least ten times. J is TRBJ2-1 and V is TRBV5-6; 7 bases agree with TRBD2. The germline gives CDR1 SGHDT, CDR2 YYEEEE. This CDR3 has 14 amino acids. Germline trimming cut 4 bases from V and 6 bases from J; bases unmatched to any gene: 7. Here the CDR3 DNA reads TGTGCCAGCAGCGGTGGACTAGTCCCCAATGAGCAGTTCTTC. It codes for CASSGGLVPNEQFF.

This clonotype was seen at least ten times. V is TRBV6-7 and J is TRBJ2-1; D uncertain. TRBV6-7 is recorded as an ORF, its role being uncertain. The CDR3 length is 17 residues. Deletions cut 0 bases from V and 0 bases from J, with 12 bases between. DNA of the CDR3: TGTGCCAGCAGTTACTCTTCTCAAGCGAGCTCCTACAATGAGCAGTTCTTC. Its translation: CASSYSSQASSYNEQFF.

V is TRBV20-1 and J is TRBJ2-2; a weak D match, TRBD2 (7 bases). V gave up 3 bases and J gave up 6 bases, with 14 bases separating them. The CDR3 runs to 14 residues. Germline values: CDR1 DFQATT, CDR2 SNEGSKA (reference sequence). The CDR3 spells CSASVGGGAGELFF. The CDR3 DNA follows: TGCAGTGCTAGCGTGGGAGGGGGGGCCGGGGAGCTGTTTTTT.

This clonotype was detected a few times. The V gene is TRBV7-2, the J gene TRBJ2-2, with D tentatively TRBD2 (6 bases). Germline assignment: CDR1 SGHTA and CDR2 FQGNSA. The V gene lost 9 bases and the J gene lost 0 bases, with 17 bases spanning the gap. The CDR3 runs to 16 residues. CDR3 loop: CASRIGTAANTGELFF. CDR3 in DNA: TGTGCCAGTAGGATAGGGACTGCAGCGAACACCGGGGAGCTGTTTTTT.

The CDR3 DNA follows: TGTGCCAGCAGTGGGAGCGGCTATGGCTACACCTTC. Its translation: CASSGSGYGYTF. The rearrangement joins TRBV25-1 to TRBJ1-2, with no clear D. Germline CDR1 and CDR2: MGHDK and SYGVNS. Trimming removed 4 bases from V and 4 bases from J, with 7 bases in between. The CDR3 has 12 amino acids.

This clonotype has ten or more counts. The rearrangement uses TRBV20-1 and TRBJ2-7, with D possibly being TRBD2 (7 bases). This CDR3 has 15 residues. Germline-derived CDR1 and CDR2 are DFQATT and SNEGSKA (reference sequence). The V gene lost 0 bases and the J gene lost 2 bases, with 14 bases spanning the gap. CDR3 DNA: TGCAGTGCTAGAGATGGGGGCGGGAGCCCCTACGAGCAGTACTTC. Protein product: CSARDGGGSPYEQYF.